This T cell receptor (beta chain) was recovered during a study of OX40 agonist ivuxolimab in advanced cancers. Broadly, across the study: Ivuxolimab, which targeted the costimulatory receptor OX40 (CD134), was an agonistic, fully human IgG2 monoclonal antibody. Intravenous ivuxolimab was administered to patients every 2 weeks at six dose levels: 0.01, 0.1, 0.3, 1.5, 3 and 10 mg/kg. Among the roughly 50 dose-escalation patients, about 19 had hepatocellular carcinoma, some 15 melanoma, 9 renal cell carcinoma and 9 head and neck cancer. The dose-escalation cohort was roughly 87% male with a mean age of about 54 years, ranging from about 23 to 85. Prior anti-PD-1, anti-PD-L1 or anti-CTLA-4 therapy was permitted, and checkpoint inhibitors had been received by 30% to 40% of dose-escalation patients. Partial responses occurred in three dose-escalation patients: two with cutaneous melanoma and one with hepatocellular carcinoma. Peripheral TCRbeta sequencing aimed to test whether ivuxolimab altered TCR sequence diversity and caused clonal T-cell expansion. The monotherapy dose-escalation portion (N of about 49 patients) of the phase I ivuxolimab trial is reported in the paper.

For sequencing of the TCRbeta CDR3 region, genomic DNA was extracted from the sorted cells. TCRbeta CDR3 regions were sequenced using the immunoSEQ Assay. Imported from immuneACCESS, the table was reduced by TCRdb to in-frame sequences with V and J called. These copies leave out some clones; in studies compared against another copy, an unresolved V gene accounts for under half, and the cause of the remainder is not known. In all, the sample holds 55,000 to 95,000 clones, and almost 90% of those were seen once. The ten largest clones capture 2.5% to 3.5% of the sample. The trial excluded patients who had a history of autoimmune disease or were on systemic immunosuppression. Peripheral blood for TCR sequencing was drawn from every dose cohort at baseline, at cycle 4 day 1 and at cycle 7 day 1. Samples came from an open-label, multicenter, first-in-human phase I dose-escalation trial of ivuxolimab. Adults with locally advanced or metastatic melanoma, renal cell carcinoma, hepatocellular carcinoma or head and neck squamous cell carcinoma were enrolled in the trial. Before TCR sequencing, CD4+ T cells and CD8+ T cells were sorted from peripheral blood as separate populations.

What the research found in general, with its limitations: Clonal expansion of both CD4+ and CD8+ blood T cells was observed from baseline to week 6 at doses 0.1 to 3.0 mg/kg. In the 0.1-3.0 mg/kg groups, partial responders had among the lowest normalized peripheral clonal expansion, particularly in CD8+ T cells. Low levels of normalized T-cell clonal expansion were also shown by some nonresponding patients. After ivuxolimab, expanded clones were on average more numerous among CD8+ T cells than among CD4+ T cells. The antigen specificity of the peripheral T cells that underwent clonal expansion was not determined.

Spanning cysteine to phenylalanine, the CDR3 consists of 12 amino acids. Only CDR3 DNA remains: 36 bases, in frame from the first base. CDR1 and CDR2 are read off the germline V gene as ENHRY and SYGVKD. V and J are truncated by 5 bases and 3 bases respectively, leaving an intervening sequence of 8 bases. Worth noting for this clone: The antigen this receptor binds is unknown. No much larger clone is present one base from it, and per-base qualities are unavailable.

The clonotype was recovered from an adult with an advanced solid tumor such as melanoma, head and neck, liver or kidney cancer. The specimen was CD4+ or CD8+ T cells sorted from blood, collected in a trial of the OX40 agonist ivuxolimab. Rearrangement joined TRBV10-3 to TRBJ2-7; the D segment cannot be called with confidence. In nucleotides, the sequence is TGTGCCATCAGTTTCAACAGCTACGAGCAGTACTTC. Translated, it gives CAISFNSYEQYF.